Listed below are T cell receptor beta chains from one sample, sequenced in a study of blood T cell repertoires in COVID-19. Assay: immunoSEQ multiplex PCR; the TCRdb copy retains only in-frame clones and omits some. Among 100,000 to 150,000 clones, around nine tenths were seen once, and the ten largest hold approximately 2.3%. Sequencing used peripheral blood. The receptors shown here come from a man aged 70 or older with active COVID-19. CDR3s include the opening cysteine and the closing phenylalanine or tryptophan. A row's size may be missing; if present it is once, few, many or a size class.

CDR3aa	j_gene	abundance	v_gene
CASTLKGQGRGNTIYF	TRBJ1-3	.	TRBV21-1
CACPQGVLSYGYTF	TRBJ1-2	.	TRBV30
CASSPLAGGKDEQFF	TRBJ2-1	.	TRBV7-3
CASRGDEQFF	TRBJ2-1	.	TRBV6-6
CASSLLVGSSYNEQFF	TRBJ2-1	.	TRBV5-1
CASAPIGGRAGETQYF	TRBJ2-5	.	TRBV7-9
CASSYGQGTNYGYTF	TRBJ1-2	.	TRBV6-6
CASSLGALKGEETQYF	TRBJ2-5	.	TRBV7-6
CASSRTVQETQYF	TRBJ2-5	.	TRBV2
CATSSFQGTQYF	TRBJ2-3	.	TRBV24-1
CASSIQGAMAEAFF	TRBJ1-1	.	TRBV27
CASSPWTAEIYEQYF	TRBJ2-7	.	TRBV18
CASSSGLAGYEQYF	TRBJ2-7	.	TRBV6-5
CASSSTGYNEQFF	TRBJ2-1	.	TRBV6-2/TRBV6-3
CATSRDPTYNEQFF	TRBJ2-1	.	TRBV15
CASSGGSDRDSYEQYF	TRBJ2-7	few	TRBV7-9
CASSPGRLAGSSQETQYF	TRBJ2-5	.	TRBV5-4
CASSLGAGTRHSPLHF	TRBJ1-6	few	TRBV7-2
CASGPTGGAGTGELFF	TRBJ2-2	.	TRBV5-1
CASSPGGDTEAFF	TRBJ1-1	.	TRBV5-6
CASSGNLAGAPGKQFF	TRBJ2-1	few	TRBV2
CASSVGGTGYSPLHF	TRBJ1-6	.	TRBV9
CASSWDRNIQYF	TRBJ2-4	.	TRBV12-3/TRBV12-4
CASSLRGDTQYF	TRBJ2-3	.	TRBV5-1
CASSLIRLQGDTQYF	TRBJ2-3	.	TRBV7-9
CASSLVDRGGETQYF	TRBJ2-5	.	TRBV28
CAGADRDRPSPEQFF	TRBJ2-1	once	TRBV28
CARSLVIGRGTDTQYF	TRBJ2-3	.	TRBV5-3
CASSSQGHPYNSPLHF	TRBJ1-6	.	TRBV9
CASSESGTRAKNIQYF	TRBJ2-4	.	TRBV6-6
CASRSRGTDTQYF	TRBJ2-3	.	TRBV5-6